The TCR beta chain under discussion was sequenced for a study of CD8+ T cells in alopecia areata. Reverse transcribed after extraction, RNA yielded cDNA as the sequencing template. This table comes from immunoSEQ multiplex PCR, and its TCRdb copy is limited to in-frame clones, with some not included. The sample holds 150,000 to 200,000 clones, about half seen once. The CDR3 is 12 amino acids. In germline, CDR1 is SGHRS, CDR2 YFSETQ. V lost 4 bases and J lost 2, with 7 bases in between. Treatment indicated: oral pan-JAK inhibitor, 5-10 mg twice daily. The table lists this clone with a few counts. This sequence joins TRBV5-1 and TRBJ2-7; D is unresolved. Sequenced material: CD8+ T cells sorted from blood, taken at roughly week 52, from a patient treated with tofacitinib. The receptor's source is a human donor with alopecia areata. CDR3 in DNA: TGCGCCAGCAGCCCCGACACCTACGAGCAGTACTTC. Its translation is CASSPDTYEQYF.